This T cell receptor beta chain was profiled in a study of blood T cell repertoires in COVID-19 (dated by TCRdb to between 2020 and 2021). Describing the broader study: The collaborator samples originated in the United States, Italy and Spain and spanned the acute and convalescent phases of COVID-19. The prospective study material was composed of cDNA or gDNA derived from T cells, B-cell-depleted T cells, or PBMCs. Deeply sampled blood TCRbeta repertoires from subjects exposed to, actively infected with, or recovered from COVID-19 were included in the dataset. The repertoires were released in a freely available public database intended as a resource for research on the immune response to SARS-CoV-2. The samples were drawn from the first 160 participants of the ongoing ImmuneRACE study and from 1,200 or so subjects provided by 6 global collaborators. Sample metadata almost always included a de-identified subject ID, COVID-19 status, age in years and sex. Where available, HLA class I and class II types were obtained from metadata supplied by the sample provider rather than from assay-based typing.

Participants in the prospective study were aged 18 to 89 years, lived in under 30 United States geographic areas, and enrolled through a virtual design. In the prospective study, participants were assigned to cohorts based on the clinical history participants reported in a screening survey and a study questionnaire. ImmuneRACE Cohort 3 recovered participants were defined by two consecutive negative NP/OP PCR tests, healthcare professional clearance, or symptom resolution. Each participant in the prospective study had whole blood, serum and a nasopharyngeal or oropharyngeal swab collected by mobile phlebotomists. Participants in the prospective study had the option to provide additional blood draws and questionnaires over an approximately 2-month period. Blood samples from the prospective study were shipped frozen or at room temperature prior to DNA extraction. TCRbeta CDR3 regions were amplified from genomic DNA using the immunoSEQ Assay, a bias-controlled multiplex PCR. Under the source paper's analysis protocol: Nucleated cell counts per sample were estimated from amplification of reference gene primers within the assay. To quantify the absolute abundance of each unique TCRbeta CDR3 rearrangement, sequence reads were collapsed and filtered. For each sample, productive Simpson clonality was calculated by taking the square root of Simpson's diversity index across productive rearrangements. Sourced from immuneACCESS, this table was stored by TCRdb with only in-frame sequences that have V and J called. A share of the clones is absent; for the studies checked, an unresolved V gene accounts for under half, and the remainder has no known explanation. V and J calls plus clone size are reproduced from that table; the DNA served to infer D and trimming. Recorded for this sample are around 310,000 clones; roughly 86% of them occurred a single time. The ten largest clonotypes hold about 8.4% of the sample.

Counted from cysteine to phenylalanine, this CDR3 has 15 amino acids. Of all the DNA, just the CDR3 is kept, 45 bases in frame from base 1. The germline V gene gives CDR1 as MNHEY and CDR2 as SVGAGI. For this chain, trimming is 1 base at the V end and 6 bases at the J end, and the number of junction bases without a gene match is 5. The investigation overall reported the following: The quantity of clinical and demographic metadata differed by source and by participant and was supplied without curation.

Comments on this clone: The clone's antigen remains unknown. It has no much larger one-base neighbor in the sample; base qualities were not kept.

The sequencing sample was made of PBMCs or T cells enriched from blood (not recorded which). In this chain, TRBV6-5 is recombined with TRBJ2-3, and 9 junctional nucleotides match TRBD2. The receptor comes from a woman in her twenties or thirties who had recovered from COVID-19. The nucleotide sequence reads TGTGCCAGCAGTTACTTAGCGGGAGTACCGGATACGCAGTATTTT. The translation is CASSYLAGVPDTQYF.